This record looks at one TCR beta chain sequence and its context. No antigen is known for it. Other DNA sequences in the same sample also yield this CDR3. About 280 ng DNA, tens of thousands of T cell genomes, went into unsorted PBMC replicate PCRs. Study processing details: Owing to the provision of junction-only sequences devoid of quality scores by immunoSEQ, filtering differed. The method was immunoSEQ multiplex PCR; TCRdb's version includes in-frame clones alone and lacks a portion of them. The D gene and trimming were derived from the DNA, and the V and J assignments and clone size from that table. The repertoire includes about 490,000 clones, around 80% of them detected once, and about an eighth sits in the top ten. Donors included only healthy HIV-negative adults lacking recent acute infections or vaccinations. Germline CDR1 SGHRS, CDR2 YFSETQ. V was pared by 4 bases and J by 1 base, with 8 bases between. The CDR3 loop spans 13 amino acids.

The sample is drawn from a study of shared clonotypes between healthy human individuals. Regarding the study as a whole: Sequencing depth was expected to affect clonotype sharing among donors.

Sequencing used PBMCs. The clonotype was recovered from a woman between 40 and 50 years old in good health. Some clones in this sample may be carry-over from other donors' samples. This chain connects TRBV5-1 to TRBJ1-1; D perhaps matches TRBD1 (5 bases). The CDR3 coding sequence is TGCGCCAGCAGCCCCACAGGGAACACTGAAGCTTTCTTT. Translation: CASSPTGNTEAFF.